What follows are 14 T cell receptor beta chains derived from one specimen sequenced in a study of blood T cell repertoires in COVID-19. Only in-frame clones appear in the TCRdb table, and some are missing; sequencing was by immunoSEQ multiplex PCR. Among 45,000 to 65,000 clones, around 80% were seen once, and the ten largest hold 26%. Sequenced sample: peripheral blood. The receptor source for this set is a woman aged 80 or older with COVID-19, enrolled during active disease.

This chain uses TRBV18 with TRBJ2-7; 10 bases align to TRBD2. The J segment lost 2 bases and the V segment lost 5 bases, leaving 6 bases of the junction unmatched. Germline CDR1 reads KGHSH; CDR2 reads LQKENI. The CDR3 has 15 amino acids. CDR3 coding DNA: TGTGCCAGCTCAAACTTAGGACTAGCGGCCTACGAGCAGTACTTC. It codes for CASSNLGLAAYEQYF.

The chain has TRBV28 and TRBJ2-1, with 11 bases that match TRBD2. This CDR3 region has 17 residues. Germline V gene lookup returns CDR1 MDHEN and CDR2 SYDVKM. Germline trimming cut 10 bases from V and 1 base from J; bases unmatched to any gene: 12. In nucleotides, the CDR3 is TGTGCCATCGTAGCGGGAGGGCTAAAGGGATCCTACAATGAGCAGTTCTTC. This encodes CAIVAGGLKGSYNEQFF.

The V call is TRBV4-1, the J call TRBJ1-1; perhaps TRBD1 as D (5 bases). V was pared by 3 bases and J by 1 base, with 9 bases between. Germline CDR1 MGHRA, CDR2 YSYEKL. The CDR3 totals 14 residues. CDR3 region: CASSHRQRNTEAFF. CDR3 DNA: TGCGCCAGCAGCCACCGACAGAGGAACACTGAAGCTTTCTTT.

Only one count was recorded for this clone. This rearrangement joins TRBV28 to TRBJ2-2, with 15 bases fitting TRBD2. The CDR3 contains 18 residues. Germline trimming cut 8 bases from V and 3 bases from J; bases unmatched to any gene: 10. Germline V gene data show CDR1 as MDHEN and CDR2 as SYDVKM. DNA for the CDR3: TGTGCCAGCTCGACCTCCGGACTAGCGGGAGGGGACACCGGGGAGCTGTTTTTT. Its translation: CASSTSGLAGGDTGELFF.

This sequence joins TRBV28 and TRBJ1-2; TRBD1 matches 8 bases. The CDR3 consists of 14 residues. V lost 6 bases to trimming and J lost 8 bases; unmatched junction nucleotides: 11. The V gene's germline CDR1 is MDHEN and CDR2 SYDVKM. The CDR3 bases are TGTGCCAGCAGAAGGACAGGGATGAGCGGGGGCTACACCTTC. This gives the protein CASRRTGMSGGYTF.

The chain employs TRBV6-5 and TRBJ2-5, with a possible D match to TRBD2 (6 bases). Per germline, CDR1 MNHEY and CDR2 SVGAGI. The CDR3 runs to 14 residues. Trimming cost V 7 bases and J 5 bases, with 17 bases left between them. The CDR3 region has the DNA TGTGCCAGCAACCCCGGGAGTCTCTGGGAGACCCAGTACTTC. It encodes CASNPGSLWETQYF.

V gene TRBV11-2 combines with J gene TRBJ2-1, with TRBD2 matching 14 bases. The CDR3 extends over 15 amino acids. The germline V gene has CDR1 SGHAT and CDR2 FQNNGV. The V segment lost 1 base and the J segment 10 bases; nucleotides outside the gene matches: 3. The chain's CDR3 is CASSLVGTSGREQFF. As DNA, the CDR3 is TGTGCCAGCAGCTTAGTGGGGACTAGCGGGAGAGAGCAGTTCTTC.

The rearrangement uses TRBV7-9 and TRBJ2-5, with 7 bases aligning to TRBD1. The CDR3 has 15 amino acids. Unmatched junction bases numbered 8, after V lost 5 bases and J lost 2 bases. The germline V gene encodes CDR1 SEHNR and CDR2 FQNEAQ (reference sequence). The CDR3 reads CASSPNDRDQETQYF. The CDR3 DNA follows: TGTGCCAGCAGCCCGAACGACAGGGATCAAGAGACCCAGTACTTC.

This chain links TRBV28 with TRBJ1-2; D is perhaps TRBD1 (5 bases). Germline V CDR1 and CDR2: MDHEN, SYDVKM. This CDR3 region has 12 residues. The ends were cut back, 3 bases at V and 4 bases at J, with 6 bases in the middle. The CDR3 DNA reads as TGTGCCAGCAGTTTGGGGCCCTATGGCTACACCTTC. This codes for CASSLGPYGYTF.

This clone was counted only a few times. The rearrangement links TRBV10-2 to TRBJ1-1, with TRBD1 identical over 7 bases. The length of the CDR3 is 13 residues. With V trimmed by 6 bases and J by 10 bases, 11 bases remained unmatched. Germline assignment: CDR1 WSHSY and CDR2 SAAADI. Here the CDR3 reads CASRQDRAVGAFF. CDR3 in DNA: TGCGCCAGCAGACAAGACAGGGCTGTTGGAGCTTTCTTT.

The chain employs TRBV10-2 and TRBJ2-7, with D possibly being TRBD1 (5 bases). From germline, CDR1 is WSHSY and CDR2 SAAADI. V was pared by 5 bases and J by 2 bases, with 7 bases between. This CDR3 spans 12 amino acids. The CDR3 region is CASSKGTYEQYF. Written as DNA, the CDR3 is TGCGCCAGCAGTAAGGGGACCTACGAGCAGTACTTC.

The chain uses TRBV2 and TRBJ1-6; 9 nucleotides agree with TRBD1. The CDR3 extends over 15 amino acids. Trimming cost V 6 bases and J 7 bases; bases outside gene matches: 7. Per the germline V gene, CDR1 is SNHLY and CDR2 is FYNNEI. The CDR3 nucleotides are TGTGCCAGCAGGGCGGGACAGGGCGAGAATTCACCCCTCCACTTT. Translation gives CASRAGQGENSPLHF.

The chain recombines TRBV11-3 with TRBJ2-1; TRBD2 matches at 8 bases. The germline gives CDR1 SGHNT, CDR2 YENEEA. CDR3 length: 15 amino acids. With V trimmed by 5 bases and J by 3 bases, 6 bases remained unmatched. CDR3 nucleotides: TGTGCCAGCAGCGACTTGGCGGGAGGCTACAATGAGCAGTTCTTC. It encodes CASSDLAGGYNEQFF.

The rearrangement uses TRBV7-6 and TRBJ2-5; 7 bases fit TRBD1. Germline V lookup: CDR1 SGHVS, CDR2 FNYEAQ. The CDR3 runs 13 residues. V was pared by 3 bases and J by 7 bases, with 5 bases of the junction left unmatched. CDR3 sequence: CASSLGTAMTQYF. The CDR3 nucleotides read TGTGCCAGCAGCTTGGGGACAGCAATGACCCAGTACTTC.